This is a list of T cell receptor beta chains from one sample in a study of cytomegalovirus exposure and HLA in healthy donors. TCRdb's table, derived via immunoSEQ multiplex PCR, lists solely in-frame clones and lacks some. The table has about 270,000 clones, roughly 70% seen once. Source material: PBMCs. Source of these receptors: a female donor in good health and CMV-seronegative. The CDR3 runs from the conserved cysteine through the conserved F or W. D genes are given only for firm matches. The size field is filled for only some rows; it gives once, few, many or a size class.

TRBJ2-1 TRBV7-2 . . CASSFTRRNEQFF TGTGCCAGCAGCTTCACTAGGCGAAATGAGCAGTTCTTC
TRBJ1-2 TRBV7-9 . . CASSGRDAYGYTF TGTGCCAGCAGCGGGAGGGACGCTTATGGCTACACCTTC
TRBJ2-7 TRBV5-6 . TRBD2 CASAVVGGLAGAGPEQYF TGTGCCAGCGCCGTTGTGGGGGGACTAGCGGGAGCCGGTCCCGAGCAGTACTTC
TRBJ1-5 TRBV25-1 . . CASRGDSNQPQHF TGTGCCAGCAGGGGAGATAGCAATCAGCCCCAGCATTTT
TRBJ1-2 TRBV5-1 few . CASSLNYRDHYGYTF TGCGCCAGCAGCTTGAACTACAGGGATCACTATGGCTACACCTTC
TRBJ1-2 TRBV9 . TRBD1 CASSFTGGYGYTF TGTGCCAGCAGCTTCACAGGGGGCTATGGCTACACCTTC
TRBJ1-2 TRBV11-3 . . CASSPRAGFSYGYTF TGTGCCAGCAGCCCGAGGGCGGGTTTTAGCTATGGCTACACCTTC
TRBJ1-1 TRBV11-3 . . CASSSAKTGNTEAFF TGTGCCAGCAGCTCAGCCAAGACAGGGAACACTGAAGCTTTCTTT
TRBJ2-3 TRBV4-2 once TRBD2 CASSQAGASGSNTDTQYF TGTGCCAGCAGCCAAGCGGGCGCTAGCGGGAGTAACACAGATACGCAGTATTTT
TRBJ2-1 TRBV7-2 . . CASSLGLAYEQFF TGTGCCAGCAGCTTAGGGCTAGCTTATGAGCAGTTCTTC
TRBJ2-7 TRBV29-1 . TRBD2 CSALTSTSGRSSYEQYF TGCAGCGCACTCACATCGACTAGCGGGAGGTCCTCCTACGAGCAGTACTTC
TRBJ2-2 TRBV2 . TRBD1 CASTRGDRTRGELLF TGTGCCAGCACTAGGGGGGACAGGACTCGAGGGGAGCTGCTTTTT
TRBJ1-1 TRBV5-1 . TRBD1 CASGDRGDTEAFF TGCGCCAGCGGGGACAGGGGCGACACTGAAGCTTTCTTT
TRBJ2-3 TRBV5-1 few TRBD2 CASSLVSGRTDTQYF TGCGCCAGCAGCTTGGTCAGCGGGAGGACAGATACGCAGTATTTT
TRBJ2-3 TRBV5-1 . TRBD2 CASSPVSGGPSTDTQYF TGCGCCAGCAGCCCCGTTAGCGGGGGGCCGAGCACAGATACGCAGTATTTT
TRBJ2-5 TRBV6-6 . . CASSYGRPTQETQYF TGTGCCAGCAGTTACGGCAGGCCTACCCAAGAGACCCAGTACTTC
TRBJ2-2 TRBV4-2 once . CASSQGLDTGELFF TGTGCCAGCAGCCAAGGGCTAGACACCGGGGAGCTGTTTTTT
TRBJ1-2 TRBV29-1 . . CSVERWDGYTF TGCAGCGTTGAGAGGTGGGATGGCTACACCTTC
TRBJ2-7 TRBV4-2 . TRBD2 CASSQELTREGRNEQYF TGTGCCAGCAGCCAAGAATTAACGCGGGAGGGCCGCAACGAGCAGTACTTC
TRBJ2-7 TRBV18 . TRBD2 CASSPPGSGRYYEQYF TGTGCCAGCTCACCACCGGGAAGCGGGAGGTACTACGAGCAGTACTTC
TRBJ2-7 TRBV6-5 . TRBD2 CASSEGLAEGEQYF TGTGCCAGCAGTGAGGGACTAGCGGAGGGCGAGCAGTACTTC
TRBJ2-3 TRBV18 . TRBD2 CASSLLQGTSQSTDTQYF TGTGCCAGCTCACTGCTACAGGGGACTAGCCAATCCACAGATACGCAGTATTTT
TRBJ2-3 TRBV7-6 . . CASSLGNGGDTQYF TGTGCCAGCAGCTTGGGCAATGGAGGAGATACGCAGTATTTT
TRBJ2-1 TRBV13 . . CASSSRGAGEQFF TGTGCCAGCAGCTCCCGGGGGGCGGGTGAGCAGTTCTTC
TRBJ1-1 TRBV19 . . CASRPQVGTEAFF TGTGCCAGTAGGCCACAGGTCGGGACTGAAGCTTTCTTT
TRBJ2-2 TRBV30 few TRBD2 CAWSSGLADTGELFF TGTGCCTGGAGTTCGGGACTAGCGGACACCGGGGAGCTGTTTTTT
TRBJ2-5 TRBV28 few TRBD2 CASTTQLAGLETQYF TGTGCCAGCACCACCCAACTAGCGGGATTAGAGACCCAGTACTTC
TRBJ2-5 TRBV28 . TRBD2 CASSLSGSGSLETQYF TGTGCCAGCAGTTTAAGCGGTAGCGGGAGTTTGGAGACCCAGTACTTC
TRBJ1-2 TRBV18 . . CASSPSAGNYGYTF TGTGCCAGCTCACCATCTGCAGGGAACTATGGCTACACCTTC
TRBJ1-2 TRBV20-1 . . CSARGAGYTF TGCAGTGCTAGAGGCGCAGGCTACACCTTC
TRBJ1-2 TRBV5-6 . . CASSGERNYGYTF TGTGCCAGCAGCGGAGAGAGAAACTATGGCTACACCTTC
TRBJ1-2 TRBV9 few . CASSARFTGLEGYTF TGTGCCAGCAGCGCCCGATTTACAGGGTTAGAAGGCTACACCTTC
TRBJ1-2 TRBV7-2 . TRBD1 CASSLDRGNYGYTF TGTGCCAGCAGCTTGGACAGGGGTAACTATGGCTACACCTTC